The T cell receptor beta chain described here comes from a study of shared clonotypes between healthy human individuals. Study-wide points: The study drew on few donors, limiting represented genetic and exposure-history diversity.

CD45RO negativity and positive selection for CCR7 defined naive CD8 cells, a population that excluded terminally differentiated effector memory CD45RA+ cells. On this clone: Its antigen is unknown.

CDR1 and CDR2 from the germline V gene are MNHEY and SMNVEV (reference sequence). CDR3 length: 14 amino acids. V dropped 5 bases and J dropped 3; count of bases not matched to a gene: 5. Generated by immunoSEQ multiplex PCR, the TCRdb table keeps only in-frame clones and is missing some. The sample has around 2.1 million clones, 90% to 95% seen once. Sequenced: naive CD8+ T cells from PBMCs. The chain links TRBV27 to TRBJ2-7, with 9 bases matching TRBD1. The source of this sequence is a man aged 18 to 30 in good health. Some clones in this sample may be carry-over from other donors' samples. CDR3 amino acids: CASSITGQGYEQYF. CDR3 coding DNA: TGTGCCAGCAGTATAACGGGACAGGGCTACGAGCAGTACTTC.